The 9 T cell receptor beta chains listed next were all sequenced from one sample in a study of blood T cell repertoires in COVID-19. Assay used: immunoSEQ multiplex PCR; TCRdb lists only in-frame clones, some missing. The sample has around 300,000 clones, 75% to 90% seen once. Material: peripheral blood. These receptors originate from a woman aged 40 to 50 with acute or convalescent COVID-19.

The chain is built from TRBV5-4 and TRBJ1-2, with TRBD1 matching over 8 bases. This CDR3 region has 12 residues. Germline CDR1 reads SGHNT; CDR2 reads YYREEE (reference sequence). V dropped 10 bases and J dropped 4; count of bases not matched to a gene: 6. The CDR3 nucleotides are TGTGCCGGCTCTCAGGGGGCCTATGGCTACACCTTC. Residues: CAGSQGAYGYTF.

This clone was counted once. The chain has TRBV28 and TRBJ2-7; 8 nucleotides align to TRBD1. V was pared by 6 bases and J by 0 bases, with 10 bases of the junction left unmatched. This CDR3 is 16 amino acids long. Per germline, CDR1 MDHEN and CDR2 SYDVKM. The DNA of the CDR3 is TGTGCCAGCAGCGCCACAGGGGGGCCTTACTCCTACGAGCAGTACGTC. Its protein is CASSATGGPYSYEQYV.

The chain couples TRBV2 to TRBJ1-3, with D possibly being TRBD1 (6 bases). CDR1 is SNHLY, CDR2 FYNNEI, per germline. The CDR3 runs to 15 residues. Trimming pared 4 bases from V and 0 bases from J, leaving 10 bases between. Here the CDR3 DNA reads TGTGCCAGCAGTGCCCGGGACACCTCTGGAAACACCATATATTTT. Encoded protein: CASSARDTSGNTIYF.

The chain carries TRBV2 and TRBJ2-3; D call uncertain. CDR1 is SNHLY and CDR2 is FYNNEI in the germline V gene. CDR3 size: 13 residues. V was shortened by 3 bases and J by 6 bases, with 10 bases between the two germline ends. The CDR3 loop reads CASSETTWDTQYF. The CDR3 DNA follows: TGTGCCAGCAGTGAGACGACATGGGATACGCAGTATTTT.

V usage is TRBV9 and J usage is TRBJ1-2; D is possibly TRBD1 (6 bases). This CDR3 comprises 14 residues. From germline, CDR1 is SGDLS and CDR2 YYNGEE. The V gene lost 4 bases and the J gene lost 1 base, with 11 bases spanning the gap. In DNA form, the CDR3 reads TGTGCCAGCAGCCCGACGGACAGTAACTATGGCTACACCTTC. Protein: CASSPTDSNYGYTF.

The V and J genes are TRBV4-2 and TRBJ1-5; tentatively, D is TRBD1 (5 bases). The V gene's germline CDR1 is LGHNA and CDR2 YNFKEQ. Trimming shortened V by 0 bases and J by 6 bases, and 12 bases separated the two germline ends. CDR3 size: 15 residues. The CDR3 reads CASSQDIREGQPQHF. The CDR3, as DNA: TGTGCCAGCAGCCAAGATATCAGGGAAGGTCAGCCCCAGCATTTT.

In the case of this clone: A junction end diverges from the germline sequence, so it may reflect a read error. Distinct nucleotide sequences in the sample also encode this CDR3. The chain links TRBV7-9 to TRBJ1-1, with 9 bases matching TRBD1. CDR1 and CDR2 from the germline V gene are SEHNR and FQNEAQ (reference sequence). The length of the CDR3 is 14 residues. The CDR3 sequence: CASSRGQGNTEAFF. Written as DNA, the CDR3 is TGTGCTAGCAGTCGGGGACAGGGGAACACTGAAGCTTTCTTT.

This chain joins TRBV24-1 and TRBJ1-4, with 7 positions matching TRBD1. From germline, CDR1 is KGHDR and CDR2 SFDVKD. The length of the CDR3 is 15 residues. The J segment lost 8 bases and the V segment lost 4 bases, leaving 9 bases of the junction unmatched. CDR3 nucleotides: TGTGCCACCAGTGAAAACCGACAGGGTGGGGAAAAACTGTTTTTT. Its protein product is CATSENRQGGEKLFF.

The chain couples TRBV19 to TRBJ1-2, with D unresolved. The CDR3 runs to 13 residues. CDR1 is LNHDA, CDR2 SQIVND, per germline (reference sequence). V lost 5 bases and J 4 bases, leaving 11 bases between the germline ends. The CDR3 nucleotides are TGTGCCAGTAGTTTACAGCCCTTCTATGGCTACACCTTC. Protein product: CASSLQPFYGYTF. The full variable domain, rest sourced from reference TRBV19 and TRBJ1-2, is DGGITQSPKYLFRKEGQNVTLSCEQNLNHDAMYWYRQDPGQGLRLIYYSQIVNDFQKGDIAEGYSVSREKKESFPLTVTSAQKNPTAFYLCASSLQPFYGYTFGSGTRLTVV.